The subject of this entry is one TCR beta chain. TCRdb keeps only in-frame clones here, not all; method: immunoSEQ multiplex PCR. The data show 400,000 to 450,000 clones, around nine tenths seen once. This sample is part of a study of blood T cell repertoires in COVID-19. The overall study: Acute and convalescent COVID-19 samples came from the United States, Italy and Spain. PBMCs, B-cell-depleted T cells, or T cells were the source of the cDNA or gDNA that made up the material.

The CDR3 is made up of 13 amino acids. Germline CDR1 MNHEY, CDR2 SVGAGI. J lost 3 bases, V lost 7 bases, and 5 bases had no gene match. The chain couples TRBV6-5 to TRBJ1-2, with TRBD1 identical over 7 bases. What was sequenced was peripheral blood. This clonotype was obtained from a woman aged 40 to 50 with COVID-19, enrolled during active disease. The CDR3 DNA reads TGTGCCAGCATCCAAGGGACAGACTATGGCTACACCTTC. Its translation is CASIQGTDYGYTF.